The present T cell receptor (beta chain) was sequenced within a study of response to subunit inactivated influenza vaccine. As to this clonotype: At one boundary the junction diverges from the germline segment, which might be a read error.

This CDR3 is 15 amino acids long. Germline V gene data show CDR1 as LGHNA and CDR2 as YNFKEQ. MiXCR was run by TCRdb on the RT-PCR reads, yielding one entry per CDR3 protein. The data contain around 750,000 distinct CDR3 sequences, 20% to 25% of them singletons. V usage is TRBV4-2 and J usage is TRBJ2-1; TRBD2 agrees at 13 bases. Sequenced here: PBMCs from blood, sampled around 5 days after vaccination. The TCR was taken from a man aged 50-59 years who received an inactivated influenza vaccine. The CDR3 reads CASSLGTSGNNEQLF. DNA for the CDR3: TGTGCCAGCAGCCTTGGGACTAGCGGGAATAATGAGCAGCTCTTC.